This passage covers 24 T cell receptor beta chains from one sample sequenced in a study of blood T cell repertoires in COVID-19. TCRdb's copy holds only in-frame clones and misses some; the assay was immunoSEQ multiplex PCR. This sample has around 620,000 clones; about nine tenths occur once, and the top ten carry 0.2% to 0.3%. The sample comprised peripheral blood. The receptors come from a woman aged 18-29 years with acute or convalescent COVID-19.

The CDR3 nucleotides are TGTGCCTGGAGCTCACAGGGTTATCAGCCCCAGCATTTT. Translated: CAWSSQGYQPQHF. This sequence joins TRBV30 and TRBJ1-5, with D possibly TRBD1 on 6 matching bases. The length of the CDR3 is 13 residues. With 3 bases removed from V and 5 bases from J, the gap between germline ends came to 11 bases. Germline V lookup: CDR1 GTSNPN, CDR2 SVGIG (reference sequence).

The genes are TRBV5-1 and TRBJ1-3; D is undetermined. Germline values: CDR1 SGHRS, CDR2 YFSETQ. The CDR3 length is 17 residues. V was cut by 4 bases and J by 0 bases, with 17 bases left in between. Here the CDR3 DNA reads TGCGCCAGCAGCCCCCGCCGGGATCCCAGCTCTGGAAACACCATATATTTT. It yields the protein CASSPRRDPSSGNTIYF. Full variable domain (remainder filled in from reference TRBV5-1 and TRBJ1-3): KAGVTQTPRYLIKTRGQQVTLSCSPISGHRSVSWYQQTPGQGLQFLFEYFSETQRNKGNFPGRFSGRQFSNSRSEMNVSTLELGDSALYLCASSPRRDPSSGNTIYFGEGSWLTVV.

J is TRBJ1-1 and V is TRBV19, with D perhaps TRBD1 (5 bases). The V end lost 1 base, the J end lost 2 bases, and 14 bases lay between the germline ends. CDR1 is LNHDA, CDR2 SQIVND, per germline (reference sequence). This CDR3 region has 16 residues. The CDR3 sequence: CASSIGQTISNTEAFF. DNA of the CDR3: TGTGCCAGTAGTATAGGACAGACAATTTCAAACACTGAAGCTTTCTTT.

The chain is built from TRBV28 and TRBJ1-1; TRBD1 agrees at 9 bases. The CDR3 sequence is 15 residues long. Germline V gives CDR1 MDHEN, CDR2 SYDVKM. J was trimmed by 5 bases and V by 3 bases; bases with no gene match: 7. The CDR3, as DNA: TGTGCCAGCAGTTTGGGACAGGGCCTAAGGACTGAAGCTTTCTTT. Protein: CASSLGQGLRTEAFF.

The chain couples TRBV3-1 (or the pseudogene TRBV3-2) to TRBJ2-1; tentative D call: TRBD1 (5 bases). The V gene's germline CDR1 is LGHDT and CDR2 YNNKEL (reference sequence). The CDR3 loop spans 12 amino acids. V shed 4 bases and J shed 12 bases, with 13 bases lying between them. CDR3 protein: CASSRRDIRQFF. CDR3 in DNA: TGTGCCAGCAGCCGCAGGGATATACGGCAGTTCTTC.

In regard to this clone: In the same sample, other DNA sequences code for this CDR3. V and J are TRBV24-1 and TRBJ2-1; the match to TRBD2 covers 9 bases. Germline V gene data show CDR1 as KGHDR and CDR2 as SFDVKD. V lost 0 bases to trimming and J lost 4 bases; unmatched junction nucleotides: 3. The CDR3 sequence is 16 residues long. CDR3 DNA: TGTGCCACCAGTGATTTGGCGGGGGGGAAATACAATGAGCAGTTCTTC. This gives the protein CATSDLAGGKYNEQFF.

This chain links TRBV5-1 with TRBJ2-6, with unresolved D. CDR3 size: 16 residues. Germline V gene sequence: CDR1 SGHRS, CDR2 YFSETQ. V was clipped by 4 bases and J by 0 bases, with 11 bases between them. CDR3 region: CASSPPGVSGANVLTF. The CDR3 region has the DNA TGCGCCAGCAGCCCTCCTGGAGTCTCTGGGGCCAACGTCCTGACTTTC. Variable domain in full (rest from reference TRBV5-1 and TRBJ2-6): KAGVTQTPRYLIKTRGQQVTLSCSPISGHRSVSWYQQTPGQGLQFLFEYFSETQRNKGNFPGRFSGRQFSNSRSEMNVSTLELGDSALYLCASSPPGVSGANVLTFGAGSRLTVL.

V usage is TRBV6-1 and J usage is TRBJ1-6; D is undetermined. The length of the CDR3 is 15 residues. The V gene's germline CDR1 is MNHNS and CDR2 SASEGT. The V end was cut by 1 base, the J end by 3 bases, with 7 bases between. The CDR3 region is CASSEGLLYNSPLHF. The CDR3 DNA sequence: TGTGCCAGCAGTGAAGGACTGCTCTATAATTCACCCCTCCACTTT.

This clone was detected many times. The rearrangement links TRBV6-6 to TRBJ1-1, with a weak D call TRBD1 (6 bases). The length of the CDR3 is 13 residues. Trimming left V 5 bases short and J 1 base short, with 8 bases between. From germline, CDR1 is MNHNY and CDR2 SVGAGI (reference sequence). DNA of the CDR3: TGTGCCAGCAGTGAGGGACAGAACACTGAAGCTTTCTTT. Protein product: CASSEGQNTEAFF.

V usage is TRBV6-2 or TRBV6-3 and J usage is TRBJ1-4, with D unresolved. Per the germline V gene, CDR1 is MNHEY and CDR2 is SVGEGT. This CDR3 is 14 amino acids long. The V and J ends lost 2 bases and 1 base respectively, with 5 bases between them. This chain's CDR3 is CASSYAGTNEKLFF. As DNA, the CDR3 is TGTGCCAGCAGTTACGCCGGAACTAATGAAAAACTGTTTTTT.

The rearrangement joins TRBV4-2 to TRBJ2-3; 10 bases match TRBD2. From germline, CDR1 is LGHNA and CDR2 YNFKEQ. J was trimmed by 5 bases and V by 2 bases; bases with no gene match: 10. This CDR3 is 17 amino acids long. The CDR3 bases are TGTGCCAGCAGCCAACCTGTAGCGGGGGGTGAAGGAGATACGCAGTATTTT. Amino acids: CASSQPVAGGEGDTQYF.

The V call is TRBV5-1, the J call TRBJ2-7, with 8 bases lining up with TRBD2. V lost 6 bases, J lost 7 bases, and 6 bases stayed unmatched. CDR1 is SGHRS and CDR2 is YFSETQ in the germline V gene. This CDR3 is built from 12 residues. CDR3 region: CASTGGAGEQYF. The CDR3 DNA follows: TGCGCCAGCACCGGGGGGGCGGGTGAGCAGTACTTC.

The gene calls are TRBV18 and TRBJ1-1; D might be TRBD1 (5 bases). CDR1 KGHSH and CDR2 LQKENI come from the germline V gene. V was shortened by 4 bases and J by 5 bases, with 14 bases between the two germline ends. The CDR3 runs to 14 residues. CDR3 in amino acids: CASSLPGVLTEAFF. The CDR3 coding sequence is TGTGCCAGCTCACTCCCGGGGGTCTTGACTGAAGCTTTCTTT.

The chain's CDR3 is CASSPRGDSYEQYF. In DNA form, the CDR3 reads TGTGCCAGCAGCCCCCGGGGGGACTCCTACGAGCAGTACTTC. The rearrangement uses TRBV9 and TRBJ2-7, with 7 bases matching TRBD2. This CDR3 is built from 14 residues. Germline assignment: CDR1 SGDLS and CDR2 YYNGEE. V lost 4 bases and J lost 0; bases outside the gene matches: 4.

The V and J genes are TRBV11-2 and TRBJ1-2, with unresolved D. The CDR3 contains 17 residues. The germline V and J ends were trimmed by 1 base and 0 bases, with 15 bases remaining between them. Germline lookup yields CDR1 SGHAT and CDR2 FQNNGV. CDR3 nucleotide sequence: TGTGCCAGCAGCTTAGGACCTTCAGGTTTAGCTAACTATGGCTACACCTTC. Translated, it gives CASSLGPSGLANYGYTF.

The chain recombines TRBV25-1 with TRBJ1-1; TRBD1 aligns across 7 bases. Trimming cost V 4 bases and J 5 bases; bases outside gene matches: 4. The CDR3 consists of 13 residues. The germline CDR1 and CDR2 sequences are MGHDK and SYGVNS. The CDR3 loop reads CASSVPGGTEAFF. The CDR3 DNA reads TGTGCCAGCAGTGTACCAGGGGGGACTGAAGCTTTCTTT.

The chain joins TRBV9 to TRBJ2-7, with 9 bases identical to TRBD1. V shed 3 bases and J 6 bases; nucleotides not matched to a gene: 4. The CDR3 runs 13 residues. Germline V CDR1 and CDR2: SGDLS, YYNGEE. CDR3 loop: CASSAGQGSEQYF. In nucleotides, the CDR3 is TGTGCCAGCAGCGCGGGACAGGGTAGCGAGCAGTACTTC.

The chain is built from TRBV4-2 and TRBJ2-7; 9 positions match TRBD2. Germline-derived CDR1 and CDR2 are LGHNA and YNFKEQ. Losses at the gene ends were 1 base for V and 2 bases for J; bases not matched to a gene: 6. This CDR3 region has 16 residues. This CDR3 reads CASSQGLPSGTYEQYF. CDR3 coding DNA: TGTGCCAGCAGCCAAGGGCTGCCTAGCGGGACCTACGAGCAGTACTTC.

The V and J genes are TRBV12-5 and TRBJ1-1; possibly TRBD1 for D (5 bases). This CDR3 has 13 amino acids. V was clipped by 2 bases and J by 4 bases, with 8 bases between them. Germline V gene sequence: CDR1 LGHNT, CDR2 FRNRAP. CDR3 DNA sequence: TGTGCTAGTGGTTTGCGGAGGGGCACTGAAGCTTTCTTT. It encodes CASGLRRGTEAFF.

The chain links TRBV7-2 to TRBJ2-7, with D possibly being TRBD2 (6 bases). The V end was cut by 1 base, the J end by 3 bases, with 7 bases between. This CDR3 is built from 13 residues. Per the germline V gene, CDR1 is SGHTA and CDR2 is FQGNSA. CDR3 coding DNA: TGTGCCAGCAGCTTAGAGACTAGCTACGAGCAGTACTTC. Its protein is CASSLETSYEQYF.

The chain recombines TRBV7-9 with TRBJ1-1, with TRBD1 matching 9 bases. Per germline, CDR1 SEHNR and CDR2 FQNEAQ (reference sequence). V lost 2 bases, J lost 6 bases, and 7 bases stayed unmatched. The CDR3 is 15 amino acids. The CDR3 is CASSLHRGPPPEAFF. The CDR3 coding sequence is TGTGCCAGCAGCTTACACAGGGGGCCCCCCCCTGAAGCTTTCTTT.

This clone turned up a few times. This chain uses TRBV20-1 with TRBJ1-5; 7 bases agree with TRBD1. CDR3 length equals 15 residues. Unmatched junction bases numbered 11, after V lost 3 bases and J lost 6 bases. The germline V gene encodes CDR1 DFQATT and CDR2 SNEGSKA (reference sequence). CDR3 sequence reads: CSASPGTEDSQPQHF. CDR3 coding DNA: TGCAGTGCTAGTCCGGGGACAGAGGATAGTCAGCCCCAGCATTTT.

The CDR3 loop reads CASSLQGGYGYTF. The CDR3, as DNA: TGTGCCAGCAGTTTACAGGGCGGCTATGGCTACACCTTC. The chain combines TRBV28 with TRBJ1-2, with D possibly TRBD1 on 5 matching bases. V lost 2 bases and J lost 4, with 8 bases in between. Germline V CDR1 and CDR2: MDHEN, SYDVKM. The CDR3 is made up of 13 amino acids.

This clone was counted between two and nine times. The chain is built from TRBV30 and TRBJ1-5; no clear D gene. V was clipped by 0 bases and J by 2 bases, with 8 bases between them. The CDR3 is 14 residues long. Germline assignment: CDR1 GTSNPN and CDR2 SVGIG (reference sequence). In DNA form, the CDR3 reads TGTGCCTGGAGTGTAAACATCCGCAATCAGCCCCAGCATTTT. Its translation: CAWSVNIRNQPQHF.